The T cell receptor beta chain under discussion was sequenced for a study of T cells in Graves' hyperthyroidism and ophthalmopathy (dated by TCRdb to the late 2010s). Broadly, across the study: Peripheral blood was collected at initial diagnosis, before any treatment. In addition, the study compared T-cell repertoires in thyroid tissue and in blood from over 5 Graves' hyperthyroidism patients. After sampling, hyperthyroidism patients received methimazole starting at 30 mg daily, and ophthalmopathy patients received high-dose intravenous methylprednisolone. For training and testing, the 110 or so patients in the discovery cohort were randomly divided in a 7:3 ratio. According to the paper, TCR Vbeta CDR3 sequencing was carried out on approximately 140 peripheral blood samples, which came from over 40 ophthalmopathy, 75 to 80 hyperthyroidism and roughly 17 progressor patients. An independent validation cohort of under 20 hyperthyroidism patients and 17 patients who later progressed to ophthalmopathy tested prospective prediction of ophthalmopathy. To identify distinguishing TCR V-J signatures, a discovery cohort of 100 patients was used, comprising 40 to 45 with Graves' ophthalmopathy and under 60 with stable Graves' hyperthyroidism.

The TCR beta CDR3 regions were amplified from the RNA transcripts. A first-round RT-PCR of the TCR CDR3 used the HTBI primer set with the Qiagen OneStep RT-PCR kit. Libraries were constructed in a second round of multiplex PCR, after which size selection and purification were carried out. The libraries were sequenced on an Illumina HiSeq2000 using paired-end 100 bp reads. As for the authors' bioinformatics: Raw data were processed with SOAPnuke, discarding reads with adapters, uncalled bases, mean Phred below 15, or no exact constant-primer or identifier match. High-quality paired reads were merged using COPE v1.2.5, and each unique nucleotide sequence was defined as a clonotype. Clonotypes were aligned to IMGT TRBV, TRBD and TRBJ reference segments using MiTCR v1.1. Analysis was restricted to V-J combinations with a frequency above 0.0001, which covered about 99% of repertoires. The TCS score was defined as F50 (clonal expansion) divided by E x V (chaos), with BLOSUM62-based TCRdist calculated between CDR3 peptides within each V-J. Welch's t-statistics and random forest reduced around 510 V-J features to 10 to 15, which were used in a naive Bayes classifier (R e1071). TCRdb redid the processing of the public reads, applying fastp at Q25 and MiXCR, and retained in-frame beta chains. Entries are consolidated by CDR3 protein sequence, retaining the most common genes and DNA. TCRdb, rather than the study authors, made the V and J calls. The sample table holds 550,000 to 650,000 distinct CDR3 sequences, of which 14% were seen once. The ten largest clones represent approximately 13% of the sample.

CDR3 length: 13 amino acids, cysteine to phenylalanine. CDR3 DNA only is kept here, 39 bases in frame from base 1. The V end gives up 1 base and the J end 12 bases, leaving 1 base in the junction not matched to a gene. CDR1 SEHNR and CDR2 FQNEAQ are derived from the germline V gene (reference sequence). This clonotype was counted at least ten times. There is no known antigen for this receptor. No much larger clonotype is one base removed from it; base qualities were not supplied. The study at large found these results: Sample size was not statistically predetermined, and blinding of investigators to group allocation was not performed. Most expanded thyroid clonotypes (frequency above 0.001) were also detected in blood, suggesting blood repertoires may reflect thyroid immune responses. During validation, the model predicted progression to ophthalmopathy a median of about 5.9 months ahead of onset, with almost 71% sensitivity and 72.22% specificity. In cross-validation, a model built on a 13 V-J signature told ophthalmopathy apart from stable hyperthyroidism with over 85% sensitivity and roughly 82% specificity, and in testing the same model reached 80%/75%.

A patient counted as having stable Graves' hyperthyroidism if no progression to ophthalmopathy occurred over 18 months of follow-up. Hyperthyroidism patients were newly diagnosed, with disease duration under 2 months, and aged 18 to 65 years. The study excluded patients with uncontrolled infections, other autoimmune diseases, pregnancy or lactation. Diagnoses were based on clinical symptoms, serum thyroxine and TRAb, thyroid ultrasound and orbital computed tomography. PBMCs were separated from 10 ml of fresh peripheral blood using Ficoll-Paque density gradient centrifugation. Trizol reagent was used to extract total RNA, and RNA quality was then checked on an Agilent 2100 Bioanalyzer.

The sequencing input was blood. The TCR was taken from a woman in her forties with Graves' hyperthyroidism. In this chain, TRBV7-9 is recombined with TRBJ2-1; 12 middle bases align to TRBD2. The DNA is as follows: TGTGCCAGCAGCTTAGTGACTAGCGGGAGGCAGTTCTTC. Translation gives CASSLVTSGRQFF. With all but the CDR3 taken from the reference TRBV7-9 and TRBJ2-1 genes, the full variable domain is: DTGVSQNPRHKITKRGQNVTFRCDPISEHNRLYWYRQTLGQGPEFLTYFQNEAQLEKSRLLSDRFSAERPKGSFSTLEIQRTEQGDSAMYLCASSLVTSGRQFFGPGTRLTVL.